The sequence of this T cell receptor beta chain was determined in a study of T cell changes during pregnancy in multiple sclerosis. This clone was detected only a few times. Data came from immunoSEQ multiplex PCR; TCRdb stores just in-frame clones and leaves some out. This table holds about 86,000 clones, 91% found once. Losses at the gene ends were 6 bases for V and 7 bases for J; bases not matched to a gene: 5. Germline values: CDR1 SGDLS, CDR2 YYNGEE. The CDR3 is 14 amino acids. This receptor was identified in a female donor in good health, enrolled as a control in a pregnancy study. V is TRBV9 and J is TRBJ1-4, with 11 bases fitting TRBD1. Source: peripheral blood, taken in the first trimester of pregnancy. The CDR3 sequence is CASNEGQGGEKLFF. CDR3 sequence (DNA): TGTGCCAGCAACGAGGGACAGGGGGGTGAAAAACTGTTTTTT.